The source of this T cell receptor beta chain is a study of blood T cells in healthy people across ages. The second PCR ran about 6 to 11 cycles with a sample-barcoded 5' primer and J-beta primers. TCRdb re-analysed the 5' RACE reads in MiXCR, keeping a single row per CDR3 protein. The table lists 1.5 million to 2 million distinct CDR3 sequences, less than 50% of them singletons. The individuals who served as donors were healthy Caucasians living in Russia, aged about 6 to 95. Each donor supplied ten milliliters of peripheral blood. Every sample gave at least 5.5 micrograms of total RNA when it was extracted. Findings and caveats of the study: Relative to aged donors, long-lived donors carried more naive CD4+ cells and displayed higher diversity.

Concerning this clonotype: Its antigen is not identified.

Germline CDR1 and CDR2: MNHNY and SVGAGI (reference sequence). V gave up 2 bases and J gave up 7 bases, with 19 bases separating them. The CDR3 totals 16 residues. This TCR was recovered from a woman in her thirties or forties in good health. V and J are TRBV6-6 and TRBJ2-3; D is possibly TRBD2 (5 bases). The sample was blood. The CDR3 here is CASSYVRVRLENTQYF. The CDR3 DNA sequence: TGTGCCAGCAGTTACGTGCGGGTTCGGCTGGAGAATACGCAGTATTTT.